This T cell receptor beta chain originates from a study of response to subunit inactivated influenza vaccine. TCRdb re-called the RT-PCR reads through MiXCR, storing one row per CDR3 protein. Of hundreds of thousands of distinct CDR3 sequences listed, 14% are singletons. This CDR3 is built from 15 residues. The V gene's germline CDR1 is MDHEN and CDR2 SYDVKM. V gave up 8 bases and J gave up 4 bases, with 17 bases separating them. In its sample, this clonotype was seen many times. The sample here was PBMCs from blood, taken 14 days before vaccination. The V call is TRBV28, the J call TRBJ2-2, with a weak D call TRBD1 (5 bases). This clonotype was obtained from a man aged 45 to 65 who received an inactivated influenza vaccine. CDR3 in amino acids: CASHTGLLPTGELFF. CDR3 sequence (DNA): TGTGCCAGCCATACAGGCCTTCTACCCACCGGGGAGCTGTTTTTT.